This TCR beta chain was profiled in a study of blood T cell repertoires in COVID-19. Study overall: The United States, Italy and Spain supplied acute and convalescent COVID-19 samples. The cDNA or gDNA used as material had been derived from T cells, B-cell-depleted T cells, or PBMCs.

Authors' data handling: How many nucleated cells were present was estimated from reference gene primer amplification. Clones were read by immunoSEQ multiplex PCR, and TCRdb kept only the in-frame ones, dropping some. V, J and clone size derive from that table, while D and trimming were established from the DNA sequence. The data contain about 130,000 clones, about 90% of them singletons. Sequenced input: peripheral blood. This clonotype originated in a woman between 45 and 60 years old who had recovered from COVID-19.

The CDR3 loop is CAISAGGNTEAFF. The CDR3 nucleotides are TGTGCCATCAGTGCCGGGGGGAACACTGAAGCTTTCTTT. The gene calls are TRBV10-3 and TRBJ1-1; D is perhaps TRBD1 (5 bases). CDR1 is ENHRY and CDR2 is SYGVKD in the germline V gene. This CDR3 is built from 13 residues. V was pared by 4 bases and J by 1 base, with 7 bases between.